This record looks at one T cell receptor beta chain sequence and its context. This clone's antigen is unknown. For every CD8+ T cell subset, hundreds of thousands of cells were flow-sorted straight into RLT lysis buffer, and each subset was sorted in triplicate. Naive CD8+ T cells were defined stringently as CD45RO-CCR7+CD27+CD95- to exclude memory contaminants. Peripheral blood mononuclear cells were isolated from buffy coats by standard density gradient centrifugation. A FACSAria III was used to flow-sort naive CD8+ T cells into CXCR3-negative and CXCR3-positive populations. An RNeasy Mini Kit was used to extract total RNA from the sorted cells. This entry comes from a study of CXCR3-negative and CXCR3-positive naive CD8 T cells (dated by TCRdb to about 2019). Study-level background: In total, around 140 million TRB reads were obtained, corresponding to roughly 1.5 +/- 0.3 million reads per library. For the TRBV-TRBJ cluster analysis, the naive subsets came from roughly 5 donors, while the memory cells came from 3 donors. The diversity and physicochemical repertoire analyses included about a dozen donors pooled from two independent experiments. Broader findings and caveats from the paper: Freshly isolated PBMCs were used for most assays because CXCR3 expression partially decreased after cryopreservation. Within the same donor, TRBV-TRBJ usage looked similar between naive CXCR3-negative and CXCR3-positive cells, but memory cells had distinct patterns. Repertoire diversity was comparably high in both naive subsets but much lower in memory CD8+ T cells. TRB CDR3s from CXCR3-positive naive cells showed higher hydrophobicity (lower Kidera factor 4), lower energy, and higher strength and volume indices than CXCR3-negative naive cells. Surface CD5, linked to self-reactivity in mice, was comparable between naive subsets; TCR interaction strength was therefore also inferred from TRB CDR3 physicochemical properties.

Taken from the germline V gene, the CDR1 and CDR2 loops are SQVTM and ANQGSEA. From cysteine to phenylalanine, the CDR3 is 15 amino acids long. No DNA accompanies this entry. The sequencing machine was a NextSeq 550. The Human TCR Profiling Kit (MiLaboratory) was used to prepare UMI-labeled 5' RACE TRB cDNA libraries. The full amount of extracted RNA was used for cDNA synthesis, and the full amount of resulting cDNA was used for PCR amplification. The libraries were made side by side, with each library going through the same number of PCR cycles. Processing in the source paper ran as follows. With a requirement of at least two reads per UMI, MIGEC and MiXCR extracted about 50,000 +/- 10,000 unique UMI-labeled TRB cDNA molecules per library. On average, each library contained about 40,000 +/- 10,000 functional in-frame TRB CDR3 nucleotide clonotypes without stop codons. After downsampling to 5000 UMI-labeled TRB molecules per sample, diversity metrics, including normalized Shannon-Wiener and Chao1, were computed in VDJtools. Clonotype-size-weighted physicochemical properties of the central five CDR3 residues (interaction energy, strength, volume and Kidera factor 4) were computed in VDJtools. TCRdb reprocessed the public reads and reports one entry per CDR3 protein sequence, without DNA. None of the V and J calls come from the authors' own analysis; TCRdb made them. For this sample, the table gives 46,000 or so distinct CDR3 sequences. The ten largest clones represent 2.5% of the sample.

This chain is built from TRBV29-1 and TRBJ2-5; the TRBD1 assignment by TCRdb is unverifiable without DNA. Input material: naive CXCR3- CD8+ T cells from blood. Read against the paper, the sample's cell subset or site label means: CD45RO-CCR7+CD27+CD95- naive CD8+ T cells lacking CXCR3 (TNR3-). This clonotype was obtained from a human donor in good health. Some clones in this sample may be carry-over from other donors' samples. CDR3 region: CSVDAPDGNQETQYF.